Sequencing of this T cell receptor (beta chain) was carried out in a study of human T cells and chemical hapten exposure. Study in general: 2% DPC applied to a 2 cm by 2 cm arm area sensitized donors. Patch tests put 0.01% DPC on the upper back, and the results were checked at 6 days.

The V and J ends lost 1 base and 4 bases respectively, with 20 bases between them. Germline V gives CDR1 SQVTM, CDR2 ANQGSEA. There are 18 residues in the CDR3. TCRdb re-called the RACE reads with MiXCR, one entry per CDR3 protein. The table includes some 340,000 distinct CDR3 sequences, approximately 6.3% detected once. Indicated time point: patch test 1, 2 weeks after DPC sensitization. Treatment specified: therapeutic diphenylcyclopropenone sensitization with weekly scalp DPC. Samples of blood were obtained prior to the application of each patch test. This chain connects TRBV29-1 to TRBJ2-6; D is tentatively TRBD1 or TRBD2 (5 bases each). Sequenced here: whole blood, sampled in connection with sensitization to the hapten diphenylcyclopropenone (DPC). The receptor was derived from a woman aged 18-29 years with alopecia areata. Some clones in this sample may be carry-over from other donors' samples. CDR3 in DNA: TGCAGCGTTGAAGGAGGGGCAGGCCGAGGAGCCGGGGCCAACGTCCTGACTTTC. This codes for CSVEGGAGRGAGANVLTF.